This TCR beta chain derives from a study of vaccination effects on CD4 cells after COVID-19. Assay used: immunoSEQ multiplex PCR; TCRdb lists only in-frame clones, some missing. Among roughly 24,000 clones listed, over 75% were seen once. Sequencing in the ViraFEST assay came after antigen-specific CD4+ T cells had been expanded with viral peptide pools, which were used to stimulate PBMC. Following a roughly eleven-day culture, CD4+ T cells were purified. It was two doses of either the BNT162b2 or mRNA-1273 vaccine that participants received. Notes on this clone: Its antigen remains unidentified.

Germline values: CDR1 SGHTA, CDR2 FQGNSA. CDR3 length equals 15 residues. V trimming: 0 bases; J trimming: 7 bases; junction bases outside the gene matches: 7. The specimen comprised CD4+ T cells from PBMCs cultured with HCoV-NL63 spike peptides, sampled after COVID-19 vaccination. The rearrangement uses TRBV7-2 and TRBJ2-5, with TRBD1 identical over 8 bases. This receptor was taken from a human donor who received a COVID-19 vaccine. The CDR3 DNA follows: TGTGCCAGCAGCTTAGCGACAGGGGATTTTCGGACCCAGTACTTC. Translated, it gives CASSLATGDFRTQYF.